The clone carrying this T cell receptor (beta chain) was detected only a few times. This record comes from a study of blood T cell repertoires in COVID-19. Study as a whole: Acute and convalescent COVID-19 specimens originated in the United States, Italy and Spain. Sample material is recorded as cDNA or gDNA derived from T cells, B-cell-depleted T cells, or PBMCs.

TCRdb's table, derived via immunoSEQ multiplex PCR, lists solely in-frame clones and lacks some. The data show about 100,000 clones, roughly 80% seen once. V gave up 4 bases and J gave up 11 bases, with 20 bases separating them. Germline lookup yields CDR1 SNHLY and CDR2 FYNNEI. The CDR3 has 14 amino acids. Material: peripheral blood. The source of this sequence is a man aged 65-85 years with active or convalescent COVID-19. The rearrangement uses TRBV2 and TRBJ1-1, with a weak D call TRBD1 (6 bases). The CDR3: CASSARTALDFAFF. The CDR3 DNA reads TGTGCCAGCAGTGCAAGGACAGCCCTCGACTTCGCTTTCTTT.